This passage covers 22 T cell receptor beta chains from one sample sequenced in a study of cytomegalovirus exposure and HLA in healthy donors. The PCR had 60 Vbeta and 13 Jbeta primers. Some clones are missing from TCRdb's copy, which holds only in-frame ones; the method was immunoSEQ multiplex PCR. The data hold approximately 110,000 clones, with over 70% observed a single time. The sample consisted of PBMCs. The source is a woman in her thirties or forties in good health and CMV-seronegative.

This rearrangement joins TRBV9 to TRBJ2-5; TRBD2 matches at 13 bases. This CDR3 is built from 14 residues. V dropped 0 bases and J dropped 11; count of bases not matched to a gene: 4. Germline V gene lookup returns CDR1 SGDLS and CDR2 YYNGEE. CDR3 bases: TGTGCCAGCAGCGTAGTACTAGCGGGGGGGCCTCAGTACTTC. Translation gives CASSVVLAGGPQYF.

The V and J genes are TRBV5-6 and TRBJ2-1; 9 bases map to TRBD1. V lost 3 bases, J lost 10 bases, and 11 bases stayed unmatched. CDR1 and CDR2 from the germline V gene are SGHDT and YYEEEE. This CDR3 comprises 15 residues. The CDR3 coding sequence is TGTGCCAGCAGCTCACCGACCGGGACAGGGAGCGAGCAGTTCTTC. Amino acid sequence: CASSSPTGTGSEQFF.

The chain recombines TRBV6-1 with TRBJ2-7; D gene uncertain. Germline V gives CDR1 MNHNS, CDR2 SASEGT. The V and J ends lost 8 bases and 3 bases respectively, with 8 bases between them. This CDR3 has 11 residues. CDR3: CASYHIYEQYF. CDR3 coding DNA: TGTGCCAGCTATCACATCTACGAGCAGTACTTC.

The rearrangement links TRBV7-9 to TRBJ2-7; D call uncertain. Germline V lookup: CDR1 SEHNR, CDR2 FQNEAQ (reference sequence). Trimming removed 4 bases from V and 6 bases from J, with 13 bases in between. CDR3 length: 13 amino acids. CDR3 coding DNA: TGTGCCAGCAGCTCAGCCGGCAGGCGCGAGCAGTACTTC. This encodes CASSSAGRREQYF. Looking up the rest from reference TRBV7-9 and TRBJ2-7 gives the full variable domain: DTGVSQNPRHKITKRGQNVTFRCDPISEHNRLYWYRQTLGQGPEFLTYFQNEAQLEKSRLLSDRFSAERPKGSFSTLEIQRTEQGDSAMYLCASSSAGRREQYFGPGTRLTVT.

The rearrangement joins TRBV27 to TRBJ2-5, with a tentative D call TRBD2 (7 bases). Trimming removed 6 bases from V and 2 bases from J, with 16 bases in between. The CDR3 totals 15 residues. The V gene's germline CDR1 is MNHEY and CDR2 SMNVEV (reference sequence). The CDR3 DNA reads TGTGCCAGCAGCCGGGGGCTAGCGGATCAAGAGACCCAGTACTTC. Residues: CASSRGLADQETQYF.

The sample holds a few counts of this clone. The chain's CDR3 is CAISGGLGNINEQFF. CDR3 nucleotide sequence: TGTGCCATCAGTGGGGGACTAGGGAATATCAATGAGCAGTTCTTC. The chain uses TRBV10-3 and TRBJ2-1, with 8 bases matching TRBD2. Germline assignment: CDR1 ENHRY and CDR2 SYGVKD. V lost 4 bases, J lost 6 bases, and 8 bases stayed unmatched. CDR3 length: 15 amino acids.

This chain connects TRBV29-1 to TRBJ2-6; 7 positions match TRBD2. The CDR3 consists of 13 residues. Germline lookup yields CDR1 SQVTM and CDR2 ANQGSEA. J was trimmed by 2 bases and V by 8 bases; bases with no gene match: 3. The CDR3 nucleotides are TGCAGCTTCCGGGAGGCTGGGGCCAACGTCCTGACTTTC. Translated: CSFREAGANVLTF. Full variable domain (rest looked up from reference TRBV29-1 and TRBJ2-6): SAVISQKPSRDICQRGTSLTIQCQVDSQVTMMFWYRQQPGQSLTLIATANQGSEATYESGFVIDKFPISRPNLTFSTLTVSNMSPEDSSIYLCSFREAGANVLTFGAGSRLTVL.

The chain couples TRBV19 to TRBJ2-6; D ambiguous. Germline CDR1 reads LNHDA; CDR2 reads SQIVND (reference sequence). V was pared by 4 bases and J by 2 bases, with 6 bases between. The CDR3 contains 14 residues. CDR3 bases: TGTGCCAGTAGTACACAGACTGGGGCCAACGTCCTGACTTTC. It yields the protein CASSTQTGANVLTF.

The chain employs TRBV29-1 and TRBJ1-1; D unresolved. With 5 bases removed from V and 5 bases from J, the gap between germline ends came to 21 bases. The CDR3 extends over 15 amino acids. Looked up from germline, CDR1 is SQVTM and CDR2 is ANQGSEA. CDR3 region: CSVHTEPLRGTEAFF. CDR3 nucleotides: TGCAGCGTTCACACCGAACCCCTAAGAGGTACTGAAGCTTTCTTT.

This clone was recorded at least ten times. This rearrangement joins TRBV10-1 to TRBJ2-7; weak D call: TRBD2 (5 bases). CDR1 and CDR2 from the germline V gene are WNHNN and SYGVQD (reference sequence). Trimming cost V 8 bases and J 3 bases, with 5 bases left between them. CDR3 length equals 10 residues. CDR3 sequence (DNA): TGCGCCAGCGGACTCTACGAGCAGTACTTC. It codes for CASGLYEQYF.

The rearrangement uses TRBV28 and TRBJ2-1, with TRBD2 as a possible D gene (7 bases). This CDR3 comprises 15 residues. Germline values: CDR1 MDHEN, CDR2 SYDVKM. V lost 8 bases to trimming and J lost 9 bases, with 23 bases between them. The CDR3 sequence: CASQGKVAGGTEQFF. The CDR3 DNA sequence: TGTGCCAGCCAGGGGAAGGTAGCGGGCGGGACTGAGCAGTTCTTC.

The chain joins TRBV6-1 to TRBJ2-4; tentatively, D is TRBD1 (5 bases). The V end lost 4 bases, the J end lost 0 bases, and 22 bases lay between the germline ends. Germline V gene sequence: CDR1 MNHNS, CDR2 SASEGT. The CDR3 is 19 amino acids. DNA for the CDR3: TGTGCCAGCAGTGGCAGGGAAGGTGCCGTAAAACTAGCCAAAAACATTCAGTACTTC. It codes for CASSGREGAVKLAKNIQYF.

This clone was counted once. V gene TRBV5-4 combines with J gene TRBJ2-7, with TRBD2 matching over 7 bases. Unmatched junction bases numbered 2, after V lost 0 bases and J lost 2 bases. The V gene's germline CDR1 is SGHNT and CDR2 YYREEE (reference sequence). CDR3 length equals 14 residues. This CDR3 is CASSLVGTTYEQYF. Here the CDR3 DNA reads TGTGCCAGCAGCTTGGTCGGGACTACCTACGAGCAGTACTTC.

Only a few counts were recorded for this clone. The J gene is TRBJ1-1, the V gene TRBV7-8, with 12 bases identical to TRBD1. V dropped 4 bases and J dropped 1; count of bases not matched to a gene: 13. This CDR3 is built from 19 residues. Germline CDR1 reads SGHVS; CDR2 reads FQNEAQ. For the CDR3, the DNA is TGTGCCAGCAGCTCCGGGACAGGGGGCCAACTGGCGGGGAACACTGAAGCTTTCTTT. The encoded protein is CASSSGTGGQLAGNTEAFF.

The chain recombines TRBV6-5 with TRBJ2-5, with 7 bases matching TRBD1. The DNA end is more similar to TRBJ2-7, so the J call may be wrong. The length of the CDR3 is 14 residues. Germline values: CDR1 MNHEY, CDR2 SVGAGI. The chain's CDR3 is CASTRTGVWYEQYF. The CDR3 bases are TGTGCCAGCACCCGGACAGGCGTCTGGTACGAGCAGTACTTC.

The chain couples TRBV6-4 to TRBJ2-7; TRBD2 is a possible D gene (5 bases). Germline V CDR1 and CDR2: MRHNA, SNTAGT. Trimming took 7 bases from V and 0 from J, leaving 16 bases between them. This CDR3 spans 15 amino acids. For the CDR3, the DNA is TGTGCCAGCATGGAGGCTGGAACGGACTCCTACGAGCAGTACTTC. It yields the protein CASMEAGTDSYEQYF.

The CDR3 here is CASSSSGLSGRAFF. The DNA for the CDR3 is TGTGCCAGCAGTAGCTCCGGACTATCCGGGCGGGCTTTCTTT. V is TRBV27 and J is TRBJ1-1; D gene ambiguous. Germline V gene data show CDR1 as MNHEY and CDR2 as SMNVEV (reference sequence). The CDR3 loop spans 14 amino acids. The germline V and J ends were trimmed by 5 bases and 11 bases, with 21 bases remaining between them.

CDR3 nucleotide sequence: TGTGCCAGCAGCGCCACGTTCGGGACCGGGGAGCTGTTTTTT. This encodes CASSATFGTGELFF. The J gene is TRBJ2-2, the V gene TRBV9; no reliable D call. V lost 3 bases, J lost 5 bases, and 11 bases lay in between. Germline assignment: CDR1 SGDLS and CDR2 YYNGEE. The CDR3 totals 14 residues.

The CDR3 sequence is CASSQAGGEGYGYTF. CDR3 DNA: TGCGCCAGCAGCCAAGCGGGAGGGGAGGGTTACGGCTACACCTTC. J is TRBJ1-2 and V is TRBV4-3; a possible D gene is TRBD1 (5 bases). The CDR3 has 15 amino acids. V was cut by 1 base and J by 8 bases, with 17 bases left in between. Germline V gives CDR1 LGHNA, CDR2 YSLEER.

The chain has TRBV7-9 and TRBJ2-1; 11 bases fit TRBD2. Germline V gene data show CDR1 as SEHNR and CDR2 as FQNEAQ (reference sequence). CDR3 length: 14 residues. V lost 4 bases to trimming and J lost 6 bases; unmatched junction nucleotides: 2. The CDR3 spells CASSSGLAVNEQFF. As DNA, the CDR3 is TGTGCCAGCAGCTCGGGACTAGCGGTCAATGAGCAGTTCTTC.

The CDR3 sequence: CATTPGGSDDEQYF. CDR3 DNA: TGCGCCACCACACCAGGGGGATCCGATGACGAGCAGTACTTC. The chain uses TRBV5-1 and TRBJ2-7; the match to TRBD1 covers 7 bases. The CDR3 has 14 amino acids. Germline V CDR1 and CDR2: SGHRS, YFSETQ. J lost 5 bases, V lost 9 bases, and 14 bases had no gene match.

This clone was observed once. The sample has other DNA sequences that encode this CDR3 too. The chain joins TRBV4-1 to TRBJ2-7; D is unresolved. The V gene's germline CDR1 is MGHRA and CDR2 YSYEKL. CDR3 size: 16 residues. Between the trimmed V and J ends, which lost 3 bases and 0 bases, there was a span of 15 bases. This CDR3 is CASSQFLAVPSYEQYF. The CDR3 bases are TGCGCCAGCAGCCAGTTCCTGGCTGTACCCTCCTACGAGCAGTACTTC.